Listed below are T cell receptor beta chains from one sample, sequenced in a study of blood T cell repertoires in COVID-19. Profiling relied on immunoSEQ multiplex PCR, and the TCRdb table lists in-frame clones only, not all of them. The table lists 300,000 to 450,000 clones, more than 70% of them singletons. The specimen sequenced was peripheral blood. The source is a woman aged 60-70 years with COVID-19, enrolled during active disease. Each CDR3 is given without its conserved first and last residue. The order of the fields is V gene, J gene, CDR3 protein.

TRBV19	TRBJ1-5	ASSPRTGGGNQPQH
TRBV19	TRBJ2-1	ASGLKTYNEQF
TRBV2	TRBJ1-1	ASSWQGQGIAEAF
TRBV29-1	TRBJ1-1	SVGKIQGEDTEAF
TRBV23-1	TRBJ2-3	ASSERTGGADTQY
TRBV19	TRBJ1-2	ASGQGARGVYGYT
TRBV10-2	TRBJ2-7	ASRDSAYEQY
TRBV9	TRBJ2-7	ASSVVHSSYEQY
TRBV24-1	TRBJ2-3	ATSDPTQRGGSTDTQY
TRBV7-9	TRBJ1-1	ASSPRTGGTEAF
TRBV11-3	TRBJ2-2	ASSLVLGAGTGELF
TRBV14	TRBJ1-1	ASSSQVVTEAF
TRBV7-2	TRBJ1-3	ASSLGQGRNTIY
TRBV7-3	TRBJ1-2	ASSLGQGLNYGYT
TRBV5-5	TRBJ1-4	ASSLGGREGKLF
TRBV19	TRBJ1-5	ASRISTGVDQPQH
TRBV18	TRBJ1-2	ASSEDRASNYGYT
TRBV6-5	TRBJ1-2	ASSRQGYGYT
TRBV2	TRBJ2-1	ASSSDLLWASGANEQF
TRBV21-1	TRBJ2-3	ASSKTESTDTQY